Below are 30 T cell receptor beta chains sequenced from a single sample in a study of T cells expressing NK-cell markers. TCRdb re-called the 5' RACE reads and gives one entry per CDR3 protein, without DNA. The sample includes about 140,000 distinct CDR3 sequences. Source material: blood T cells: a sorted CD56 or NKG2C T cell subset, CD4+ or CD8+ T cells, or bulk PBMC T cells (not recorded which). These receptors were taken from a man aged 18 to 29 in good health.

The CDR3: CSVDDLTEAFF. This chain connects TRBV29-1 to TRBJ1-1. This CDR3 is built from 11 residues. Germline-derived CDR1 and CDR2 are SQVTM and ANQGSEA.

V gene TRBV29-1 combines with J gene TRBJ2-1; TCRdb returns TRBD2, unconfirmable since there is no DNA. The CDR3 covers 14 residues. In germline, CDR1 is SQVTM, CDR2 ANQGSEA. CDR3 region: CSVGVTSGHNEQFF.

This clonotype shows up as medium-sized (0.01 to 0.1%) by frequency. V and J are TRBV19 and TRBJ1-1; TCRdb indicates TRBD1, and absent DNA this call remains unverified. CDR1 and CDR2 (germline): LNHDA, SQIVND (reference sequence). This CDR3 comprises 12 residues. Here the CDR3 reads CASKTGNTEAFF. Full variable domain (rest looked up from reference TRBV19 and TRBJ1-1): DGGITQSPKYLFRKEGQNVTLSCEQNLNHDAMYWYRQDPGQGLRLIYYSQIVNDFQKGDIAEGYSVSREKKESFPLTVTSAQKNPTAFYLCASKTGNTEAFFGQGTRLTVV.

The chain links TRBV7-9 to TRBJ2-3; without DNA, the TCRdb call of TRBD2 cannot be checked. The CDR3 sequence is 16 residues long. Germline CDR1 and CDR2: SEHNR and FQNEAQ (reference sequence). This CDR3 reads CASSTWTSGREDTQYF.

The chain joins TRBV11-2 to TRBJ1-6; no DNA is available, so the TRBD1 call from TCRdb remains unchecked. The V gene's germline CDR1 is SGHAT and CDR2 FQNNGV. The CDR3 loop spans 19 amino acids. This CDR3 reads CASSAIGDRELSYNSPLHF.

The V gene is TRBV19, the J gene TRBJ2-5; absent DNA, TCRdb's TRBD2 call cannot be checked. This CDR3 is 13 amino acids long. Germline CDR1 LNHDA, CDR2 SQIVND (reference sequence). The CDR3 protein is CATRLAGEETQYF.

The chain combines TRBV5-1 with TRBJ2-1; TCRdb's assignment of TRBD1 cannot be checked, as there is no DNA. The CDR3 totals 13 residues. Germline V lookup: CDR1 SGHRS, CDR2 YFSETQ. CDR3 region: CASSSREEVEQFF.

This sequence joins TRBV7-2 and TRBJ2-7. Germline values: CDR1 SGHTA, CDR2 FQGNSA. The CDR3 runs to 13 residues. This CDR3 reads CASSLGSTYEQYF.

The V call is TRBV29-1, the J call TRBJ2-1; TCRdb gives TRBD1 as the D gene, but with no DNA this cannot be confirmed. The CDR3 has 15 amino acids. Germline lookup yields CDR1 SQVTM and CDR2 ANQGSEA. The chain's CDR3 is CSVEERLRQHGEQFF.

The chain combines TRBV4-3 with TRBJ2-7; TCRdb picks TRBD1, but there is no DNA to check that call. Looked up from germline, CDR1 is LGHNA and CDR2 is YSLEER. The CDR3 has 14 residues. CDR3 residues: CASSQGWQGDEQYF.

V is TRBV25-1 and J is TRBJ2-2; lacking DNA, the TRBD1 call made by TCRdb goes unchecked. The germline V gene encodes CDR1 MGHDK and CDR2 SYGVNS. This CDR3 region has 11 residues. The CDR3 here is CASRGGWELFF.

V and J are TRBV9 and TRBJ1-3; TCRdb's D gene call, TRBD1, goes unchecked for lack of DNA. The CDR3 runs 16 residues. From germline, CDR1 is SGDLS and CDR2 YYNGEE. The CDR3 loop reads CASSSLQGRSGNTIYF.

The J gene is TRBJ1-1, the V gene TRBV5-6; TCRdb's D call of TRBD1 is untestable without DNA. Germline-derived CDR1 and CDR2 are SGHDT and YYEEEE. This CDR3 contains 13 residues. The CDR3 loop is CASSLWDGAEAFF. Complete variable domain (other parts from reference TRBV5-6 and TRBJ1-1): DAGVTQSPTHLIKTRGQQVTLRCSPKSGHDTVSWYQQALGQGPQFIFQYYEEEERQRGNFPDRFSGHQFPNYSSELNVNALLLGDSALYLCASSLWDGAEAFFGQGTRLTVV.

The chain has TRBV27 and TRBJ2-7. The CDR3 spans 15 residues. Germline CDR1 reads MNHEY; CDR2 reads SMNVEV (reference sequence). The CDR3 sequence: CASSLGEWAPYEQYF.

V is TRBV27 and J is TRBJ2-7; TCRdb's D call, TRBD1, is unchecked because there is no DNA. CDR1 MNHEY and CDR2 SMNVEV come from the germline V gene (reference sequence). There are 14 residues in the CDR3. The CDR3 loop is CASSFYRGAYEQYF.

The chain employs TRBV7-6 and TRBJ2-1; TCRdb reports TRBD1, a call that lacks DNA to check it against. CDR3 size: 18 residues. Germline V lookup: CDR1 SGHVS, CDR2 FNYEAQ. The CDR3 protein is CASSLARQGVSSYNEQFF.

The CDR3 sequence: CAWSGLAGRLNFETQYF. This chain uses TRBV30 with TRBJ2-5; TCRdb returns TRBD2, unconfirmable since there is no DNA. The CDR3 spans 17 residues. CDR1 is GTSNPN and CDR2 is SVGIG in the germline V gene (reference sequence).

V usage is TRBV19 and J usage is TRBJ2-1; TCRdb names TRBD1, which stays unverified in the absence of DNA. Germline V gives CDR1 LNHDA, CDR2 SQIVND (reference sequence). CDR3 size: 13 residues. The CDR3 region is CASSEDRNNEQFF. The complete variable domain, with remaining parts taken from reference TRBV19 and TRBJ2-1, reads DGGITQSPKYLFRKEGQNVTLSCEQNLNHDAMYWYRQDPGQGLRLIYYSQIVNDFQKGDIAEGYSVSREKKESFPLTVTSAQKNPTAFYLCASSEDRNNEQFFGPGTRLTVL.

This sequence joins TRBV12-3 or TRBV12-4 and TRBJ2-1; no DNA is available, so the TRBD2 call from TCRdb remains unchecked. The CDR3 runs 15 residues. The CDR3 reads CASSLTASGTSEQFF.

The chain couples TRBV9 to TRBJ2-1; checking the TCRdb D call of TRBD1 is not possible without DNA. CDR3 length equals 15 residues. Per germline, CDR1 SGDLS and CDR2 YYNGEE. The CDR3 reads CASSVGGGSNNEQFF.

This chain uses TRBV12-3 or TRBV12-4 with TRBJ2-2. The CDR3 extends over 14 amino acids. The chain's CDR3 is CASSLLGNTGELFF.

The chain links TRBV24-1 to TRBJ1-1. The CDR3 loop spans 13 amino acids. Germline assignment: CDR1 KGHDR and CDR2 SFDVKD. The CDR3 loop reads CATSDLLNTEAFF.

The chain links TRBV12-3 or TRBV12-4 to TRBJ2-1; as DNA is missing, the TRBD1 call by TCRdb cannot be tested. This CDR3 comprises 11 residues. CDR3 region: CASSRGNEQFF.

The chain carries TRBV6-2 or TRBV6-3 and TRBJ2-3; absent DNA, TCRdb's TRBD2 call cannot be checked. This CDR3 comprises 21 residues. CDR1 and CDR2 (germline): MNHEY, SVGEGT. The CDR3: CASSFSIFGTSGSRSTDTQYF.

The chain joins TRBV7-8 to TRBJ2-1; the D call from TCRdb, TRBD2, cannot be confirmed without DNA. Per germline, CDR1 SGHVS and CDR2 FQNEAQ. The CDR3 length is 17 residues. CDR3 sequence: CATGDFRASGPNNEQFF.

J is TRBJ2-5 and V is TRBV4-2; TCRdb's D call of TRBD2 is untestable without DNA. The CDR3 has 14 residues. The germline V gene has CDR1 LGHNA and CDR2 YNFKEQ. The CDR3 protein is CASSQVGEMETQYF.

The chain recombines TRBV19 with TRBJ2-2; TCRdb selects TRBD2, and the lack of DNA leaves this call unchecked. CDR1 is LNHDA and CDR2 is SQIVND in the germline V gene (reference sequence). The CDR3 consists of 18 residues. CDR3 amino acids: CATRKASGSGFNTGELFF.

CDR3 protein: CASSSSLAGFFNRELFF. This chain links TRBV6-2 or TRBV6-3 with TRBJ2-2; no DNA is available, so the TRBD2 call from TCRdb remains unchecked. Looked up from germline, CDR1 is MNHEY and CDR2 is SVGEGT. The CDR3 has 17 amino acids.

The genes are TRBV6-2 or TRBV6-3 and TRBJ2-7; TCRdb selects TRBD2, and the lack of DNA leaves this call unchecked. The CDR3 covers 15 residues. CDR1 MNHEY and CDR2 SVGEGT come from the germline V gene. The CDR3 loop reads CASSYQSPGFYEQYF.

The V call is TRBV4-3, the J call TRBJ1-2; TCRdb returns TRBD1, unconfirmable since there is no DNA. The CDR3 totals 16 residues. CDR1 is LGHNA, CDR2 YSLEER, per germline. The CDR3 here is CASSQDKRGFTYGYTF.